These T cell receptor beta chains were read from a single sample in a study of CD4 T cells in relation to SARS-CoV-2 and coronaviruses. For these TCRs, the target antigens are not known. The assay was immunoSEQ multiplex PCR, and TCRdb's table has in-frame clones only and misses some. The table includes roughly 25,000 clones, around 67% detected once. The sample consisted of CD4+ T cells from PBMCs, cultured in vitro. These receptors came from a human donor in good health. Each CDR3 is given with its conserved first and last residue. D genes are given only for firm matches. Size tells how often a clone was seen (once, few, many) or the class of an expanded clone, and some rows leave it out.

D gene,J gene,V gene,clone size,CDR3 protein,CDR3 DNA
.,TRBJ2-7,TRBV28,once,CASSARRIYEQYF,TGTGCCAGCAGCGCTCGGAGGATCTACGAGCAGTACTTC
TRBD2,TRBJ2-3,TRBV18,medium-sized,CASSFGGGVTDTQYF,TGTGCCAGCTCCTTCGGGGGAGGGGTCACAGATACGCAGTATTTT
.,TRBJ2-7,TRBV11-2,.,CASSSLLVKYEQYF,TGTGCCAGCAGCTCTCTACTGGTTAAGTACGAGCAGTACTTC
.,TRBJ1-3,TRBV2,few,CASSEQAGSSGNTIYF,TGTGCCAGCAGTGAACAGGCAGGGAGTTCTGGAAACACCATATATTTT
.,TRBJ2-2,TRBV7-7,.,CASSLVLTLNTGELFF,TGTGCCAGCAGCTTAGTTCTGACACTGAACACCGGGGAGCTGTTTTTT
TRBD2,TRBJ2-7,TRBV19,once,CASSPGLDSYEQYF,TGTGCCAGTAGCCCGGGACTAGATTCCTACGAGCAGTACTTC
TRBD1,TRBJ2-1,TRBV5-1,.,CASSAGQGAFNEQFF,TGCGCCAGCAGCGCCGGACAGGGGGCTTTTAATGAGCAGTTCTTC
TRBD2,TRBJ2-1,TRBV5-4,.,CASSSPGLGYNEQFF,TGTGCCAGCAGCTCTCCGGGACTAGGGTACAATGAGCAGTTCTTC
TRBD2,TRBJ2-1,TRBV29-1,.,CSLKRLAGDNEQFF,TGCAGCTTAAAGAGACTAGCGGGCGACAATGAGCAGTTCTTC
.,TRBJ2-5,TRBV6-4,.,CASRPDRQGETQYF,TGTGCCAGCAGACCCGACCGGCAGGGAGAGACCCAGTACTTC
.,TRBJ2-5,TRBV18,.,CASSSRSQETQYF,TGTGCCAGCTCATCGAGATCTCAAGAGACCCAGTACTTC
.,TRBJ2-7,TRBV12-3/TRBV12-4,.,CASSWTVNYEQYF,TGTGCCAGCAGTTGGACGGTAAACTACGAGCAGTACTTC
.,TRBJ1-3,TRBV29-1,once,CSVIWARSGNTIYF,TGCAGCGTTATCTGGGCACGGAGTGGAAACACCATATATTTT
.,TRBJ1-2,TRBV7-8,.,CASSNRGQSWYGYTF,TGTGCCAGCAGCAACAGAGGACAGAGCTGGTATGGCTACACCTTC
TRBD2,TRBJ2-1,TRBV20-1,.,CSASRLAGMANEQFF,TGCAGTGCTAGTCGACTAGCGGGAATGGCCAATGAGCAGTTCTTC
TRBD1,TRBJ2-7,TRBV11-1,.,CASSLAVTGGHEQYF,TGTGCCAGCAGCCTCGCCGTGACAGGGGGCCACGAGCAGTACTTC
.,TRBJ1-4,TRBV5-4,.,CASSSVQVATNEKLFF,TGTGCCAGCAGTTCCGTCCAGGTTGCAACTAATGAAAAACTGTTTTTT
.,TRBJ1-4,TRBV9,.,CASSVVAEFVVEKLFF,TGTGCCAGCAGCGTAGTCGCCGAATTCGTAGTCGAAAAACTGTTTTTT
.,TRBJ2-6,TRBV2,.,CASSDWGFGANVLTF,TGTGCCAGCAGTGATTGGGGGTTCGGGGCCAACGTCCTGACTTTC
.,TRBJ1-2,TRBV15,.,CATSITGLNYGYTF,TGTGCCACCAGCATTACAGGACTTAACTATGGCTACACCTTC
TRBD1,TRBJ1-1,TRBV11-2,.,CASSLRGGTEAFF,TGTGCCAGCAGCCTCAGGGGGGGTACTGAAGCTTTCTTT
.,TRBJ2-7,TRBV18,.,CASSPRRDGTYEQYF,TGTGCCAGCTCACCAAGGCGGGACGGAACCTACGAGCAGTACTTC
.,TRBJ2-5,TRBV5-1,.,CASSLEGGGQTQYF,TGCGCCAGCAGCTTGGAAGGAGGCGGGCAGACCCAGTACTTC
.,TRBJ1-6,TRBV12-3/TRBV12-4,.,CASSPHLISPLHF,TGTGCCAGCAGTCCCCATTTGATTTCACCCCTCCACTTT
TRBD2,TRBJ2-2,TRBV3-1/TRBV3-2,.,CASSQGRLAGVYVGELFF,TGTGCCAGCAGCCAAGGTCGTCTAGCGGGAGTTTATGTTGGGGAGCTGTTTTTT
.,TRBJ2-1,TRBV11-2,.,CASSLDSLSASPSYNEQFF,TGTGCCAGCAGCTTAGATTCGTTGTCGGCTAGCCCCTCCTACAATGAGCAGTTCTTC
.,TRBJ1-6,TRBV5-6,.,CASSGTLVSPLHF,TGTGCCAGCAGCGGGACCCTTGTGTCACCCCTCCACTTT
.,TRBJ1-2,TRBV12-3/TRBV12-4,.,CASSWGTGYTF,TGTGCCAGCTCGTGGGGGACTGGCTACACCTTC
.,TRBJ2-1,TRBV5-4,.,CASSLVPGLTYNEQFF,TGTGCCAGCAGCTTGGTTCCAGGGTTGACCTACAATGAGCAGTTCTTC
TRBD1,TRBJ2-7,TRBV18,.,CASSPWDRTYEQYF,TGTGCCAGCTCACCTTGGGACAGAACCTACGAGCAGTACTTC
.,TRBJ1-2,TRBV28,.,CASRTGGEGGYTF,TGTGCCAGCAGGACCGGGGGGGAAGGGGGCTACACCTTC
.,TRBJ1-1,TRBV9,.,CASSSGPPGSNTEAFF,TGTGCCAGCAGCTCGGGACCCCCTGGATCGAACACTGAAGCTTTCTTT
.,TRBJ2-5,TRBV3-1/TRBV3-2,.,CASGHQIGGTQYF,TGTGCCAGCGGCCACCAGATCGGGGGGACCCAGTACTTC
TRBD2,TRBJ2-1,TRBV19,.,CASSIEGGSYNEQFF,TGTGCCAGTAGTATTGAGGGAGGGTCCTACAATGAGCAGTTCTTC
TRBD2,TRBJ2-3,TRBV28,.,CASSLSSLAATFTDTQYF,TGTGCCAGCAGTTTATCCTCTCTAGCGGCCACCTTCACAGATACGCAGTATTTT
TRBD2,TRBJ2-7,TRBV6-5,.,CASSYTSGRFHEQYF,TGTGCCAGCAGTTATACTAGCGGGAGGTTCCACGAGCAGTACTTC
TRBD1,TRBJ1-5,TRBV19,.,CASSIVGQGRSQPQHF,TGTGCCAGTAGTATCGTGGGACAGGGCCGATCCCAGCCCCAGCATTTT
TRBD1,TRBJ1-6,TRBV6-5,few,CASKQQGASSPLHF,TGTGCCAGCAAGCAACAGGGGGCAAGCTCACCCCTCCACTTT
TRBD1,TRBJ2-2,TRBV9,.,CASSPEGRGSSGELFF,TGTGCCAGCAGCCCCGAGGGCAGGGGGTCGTCGGGGGAGCTGTTTTTT
.,TRBJ1-1,TRBV2,few,CASREDRLGNTEAFF,TGTGCCAGCAGAGAAGACAGGTTAGGGAACACTGAAGCTTTCTTT
.,TRBJ1-5,TRBV19,few,CASSVKSASVYQPQHF,TGTGCCAGTAGTGTAAAGAGCGCGTCGGTCTATCAGCCCCAGCATTTT
.,TRBJ1-5,TRBV19,.,CASSIRRTANTNQPQHF,TGTGCCAGTAGTATCCGCAGGACAGCGAATACCAATCAGCCCCAGCATTTT
.,TRBJ2-5,TRBV20-1,.,CSAEQQETQYF,TGCAGTGCCGAGCAGCAAGAGACCCAGTACTTC
.,TRBJ2-7,TRBV7-9,.,CASSPGEYYYEQYF,TGTGCCAGCAGCCCGGGTGAATATTACTACGAGCAGTACTTC
.,TRBJ1-1,TRBV19,few,CASSIFQGEAFF,TGTGCCAGTAGTATCTTCCAGGGTGAAGCTTTCTTT
TRBD1,TRBJ1-2,TRBV2,.,CASREGGPITNYGYTF,TGTGCCAGCAGAGAAGGGGGCCCTATTACTAACTATGGCTACACCTTC
.,TRBJ2-1,TRBV5-3,few,CARSYTRPTNRDNEQFF,TGTGCCAGAAGCTACACAAGACCGACTAATCGGGACAATGAGCAGTTCTTC
.,TRBJ2-3,TRBV10-3,.,CAISESRSGRTDTQYF,TGTGCCATCAGTGAGTCGAGGAGCGGTCGCACAGATACGCAGTATTTT
.,TRBJ1-5,TRBV24-1,.,CATSGGGSNQPQHF,TGTGCCACCAGTGGGGGGGGTAGCAATCAGCCCCAGCATTTT
.,TRBJ1-3,TRBV23-1,.,CASSHRARGARGNTIYF,TGCGCCAGCAGTCACCGAGCTCGGGGGGCGCGTGGAAACACCATATATTTT
.,TRBJ2-2,TRBV28,.,CATWEGVGTGELFF,TGTGCCACCTGGGAGGGGGTTGGCACCGGGGAGCTGTTTTTT
.,TRBJ1-4,TRBV7-8,.,CASSLAAQTHNEKLFF,TGTGCCAGCAGCTTAGCGGCGCAGACACATAATGAAAAACTGTTTTTT
.,TRBJ1-5,TRBV18,.,CASSEGGYSNQPQHF,TGTGCCAGCTCCGAGGGGGGGTATAGCAATCAGCCCCAGCATTTT
TRBD2,TRBJ2-2,TRBV2,.,CALQGAASGRNTGELFF,TGTGCCCTCCAAGGAGCGGCTAGCGGGAGAAACACCGGGGAGCTGTTTTTT
.,TRBJ2-6,TRBV6-4,.,CASSTVGGADGVLTF,TGTGCCAGCAGTACCGTTGGAGGGGCAGACGGCGTCCTGACTTTC
.,TRBJ2-1,TRBV10-3,.,CAIYHEAYNEQFF,TGTGCCATCTACCACGAGGCGTACAATGAGCAGTTCTTC